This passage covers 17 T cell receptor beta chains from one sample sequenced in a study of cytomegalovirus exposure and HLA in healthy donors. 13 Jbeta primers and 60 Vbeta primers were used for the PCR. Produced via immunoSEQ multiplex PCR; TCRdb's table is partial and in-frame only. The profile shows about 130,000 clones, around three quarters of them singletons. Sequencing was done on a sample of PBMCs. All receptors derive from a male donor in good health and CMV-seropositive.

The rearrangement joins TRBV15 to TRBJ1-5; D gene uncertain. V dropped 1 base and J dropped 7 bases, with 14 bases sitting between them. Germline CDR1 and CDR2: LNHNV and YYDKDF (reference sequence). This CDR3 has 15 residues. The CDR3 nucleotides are TGTGCCACCAGCAGAGGATTCAGGTTTAACCAGCCCCAGCATTTT. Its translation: CATSRGFRFNQPQHF.

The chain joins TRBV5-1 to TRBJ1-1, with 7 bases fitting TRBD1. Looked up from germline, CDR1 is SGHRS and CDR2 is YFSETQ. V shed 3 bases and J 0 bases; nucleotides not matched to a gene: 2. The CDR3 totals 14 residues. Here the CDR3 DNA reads TGCGCCAGCAGCTCGCAGGGGGTGAACACTGAAGCTTTCTTT. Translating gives CASSSQGVNTEAFF.

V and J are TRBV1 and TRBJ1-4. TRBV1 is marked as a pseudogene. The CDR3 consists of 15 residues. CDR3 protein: CTSRQPTSSGEKLFF. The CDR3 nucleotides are TGCACCAGCAGACAACCGACCTCATCGGGTGAAAAACTGTTTTTT.

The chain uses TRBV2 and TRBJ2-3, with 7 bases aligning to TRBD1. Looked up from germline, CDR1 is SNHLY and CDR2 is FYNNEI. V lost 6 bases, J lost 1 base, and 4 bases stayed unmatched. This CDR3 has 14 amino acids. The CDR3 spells CASSPDRGTDTQYF. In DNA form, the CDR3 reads TGTGCCAGCAGCCCTGACAGGGGCACAGATACGCAGTATTTT.

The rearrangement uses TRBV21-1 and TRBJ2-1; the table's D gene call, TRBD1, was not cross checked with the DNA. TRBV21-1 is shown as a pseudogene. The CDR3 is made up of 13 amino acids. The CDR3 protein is CANKGAGGNEQFF. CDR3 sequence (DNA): TGTGCCAACAAAGGGGCCGGCGGCAATGAGCAGTTCTTC.

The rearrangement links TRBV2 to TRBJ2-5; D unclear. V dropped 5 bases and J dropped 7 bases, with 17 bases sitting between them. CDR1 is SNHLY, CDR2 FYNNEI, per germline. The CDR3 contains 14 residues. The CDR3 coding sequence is TGTGCCAGCAGTTACGACACGATTCTCGGGACCCAGTACTTC. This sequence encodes CASSYDTILGTQYF.

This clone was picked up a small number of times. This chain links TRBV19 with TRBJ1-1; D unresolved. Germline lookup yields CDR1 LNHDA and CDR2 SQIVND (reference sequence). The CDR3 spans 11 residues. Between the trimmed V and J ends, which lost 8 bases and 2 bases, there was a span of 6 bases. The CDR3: CASAVNTEAFF. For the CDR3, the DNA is TGTGCCAGTGCAGTTAACACTGAAGCTTTCTTT. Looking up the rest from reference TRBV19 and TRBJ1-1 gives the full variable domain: DGGITQSPKYLFRKEGQNVTLSCEQNLNHDAMYWYRQDPGQGLRLIYYSQIVNDFQKGDIAEGYSVSREKKESFPLTVTSAQKNPTAFYLCASAVNTEAFFGQGTRLTVV.

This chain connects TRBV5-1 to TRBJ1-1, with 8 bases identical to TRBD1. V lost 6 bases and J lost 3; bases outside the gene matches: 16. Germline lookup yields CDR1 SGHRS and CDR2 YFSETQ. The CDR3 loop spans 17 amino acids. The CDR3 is CASTSGGSGGADTEAFF. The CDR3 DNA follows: TGCGCCAGCACCTCGGGGGGATCAGGGGGCGCGGACACTGAAGCTTTCTTT.

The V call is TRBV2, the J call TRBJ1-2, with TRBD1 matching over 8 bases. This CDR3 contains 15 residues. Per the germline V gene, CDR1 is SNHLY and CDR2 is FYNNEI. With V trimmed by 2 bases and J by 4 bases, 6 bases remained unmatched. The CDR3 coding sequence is TGTGCCAGCAGTGAAATGGGACAGGCATTCTATGGCTACACCTTC. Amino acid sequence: CASSEMGQAFYGYTF.

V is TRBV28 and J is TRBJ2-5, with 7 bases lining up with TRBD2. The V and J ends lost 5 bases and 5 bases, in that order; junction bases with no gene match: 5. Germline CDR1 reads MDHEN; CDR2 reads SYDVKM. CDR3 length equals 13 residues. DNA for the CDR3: TGTGCCAGCAGTCGGGACTATAAGGAGACCCAGTACTTC. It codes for CASSRDYKETQYF. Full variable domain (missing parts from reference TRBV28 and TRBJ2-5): DVKVTQSSRYLVKRTGEKVFLECVQDMDHENMFWYRQDPGLGLRLIYFSYDVKMKEKGDIPEGYSVSREKKERFSLILESASTNQTSMYLCASSRDYKETQYFGPGTRLLVL.

CDR3 in DNA: TGTGCCAGCAGCCCAAACAGGGGGCAAGAGACCCAGTACTTC. Residues: CASSPNRGQETQYF. The chain employs TRBV7-3 and TRBJ2-5; 8 bases match TRBD1. The V gene end was trimmed by 5 bases and the J gene end by 2 bases; junction bases not matched to a gene: 4. The CDR3 is 14 amino acids. CDR1 is SGHTA and CDR2 is FQGTGA in the germline V gene. The full variable domain, its missing parts supplied by reference TRBV7-3 and TRBJ2-5, is GAGVSQTPSNKVTEKGKYVELRCDPISGHTALYWYRQSLGQGPEFLIYFQGTGAADDSGLPNDRFFAVRPEGSVSTLKIQRTERGDSAVYLCASSPNRGQETQYFGPGTRLLVL.

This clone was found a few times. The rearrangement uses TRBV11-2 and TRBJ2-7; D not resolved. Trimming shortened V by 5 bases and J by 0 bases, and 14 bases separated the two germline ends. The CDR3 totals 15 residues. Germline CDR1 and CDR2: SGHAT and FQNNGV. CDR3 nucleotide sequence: TGTGCCAGCAGCCTACAACTAATTAGCTCCTACGAGCAGTACTTC. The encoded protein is CASSLQLISSYEQYF.

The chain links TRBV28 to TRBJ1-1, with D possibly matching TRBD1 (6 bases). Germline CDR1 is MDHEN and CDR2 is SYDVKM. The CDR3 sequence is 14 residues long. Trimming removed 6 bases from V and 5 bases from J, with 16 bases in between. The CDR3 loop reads CASREQGWWTEAFF. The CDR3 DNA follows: TGTGCCAGCAGAGAACAGGGTTGGTGGACTGAAGCTTTCTTT.

The chain's CDR3 is CASRRTGSTTEAFF. The CDR3 DNA is TGTGCCAGTAGAAGGACAGGGTCGACCACTGAAGCTTTCTTT. The chain carries TRBV19 and TRBJ1-1; TRBD1 aligns across 8 bases. Per the germline V gene, CDR1 is LNHDA and CDR2 is SQIVND (reference sequence). The CDR3 contains 14 residues. V lost 6 bases and J lost 4; bases outside the gene matches: 7.

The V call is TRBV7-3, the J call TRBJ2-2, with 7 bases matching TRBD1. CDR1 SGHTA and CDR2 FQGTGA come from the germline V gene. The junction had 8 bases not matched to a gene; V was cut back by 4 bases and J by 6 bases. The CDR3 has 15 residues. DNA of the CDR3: TGTGCCAGCAGCTATTTAGACAGGGCCGCCGGGGAGCTGTTTTTT. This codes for CASSYLDRAAGELFF.

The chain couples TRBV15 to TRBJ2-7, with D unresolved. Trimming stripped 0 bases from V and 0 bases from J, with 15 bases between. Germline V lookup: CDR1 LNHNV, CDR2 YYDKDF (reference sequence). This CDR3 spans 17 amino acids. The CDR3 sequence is CATSRDSRVVSSYEQYF. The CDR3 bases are TGTGCCACCAGCAGAGATTCCCGGGTAGTGAGCTCCTACGAGCAGTACTTC.

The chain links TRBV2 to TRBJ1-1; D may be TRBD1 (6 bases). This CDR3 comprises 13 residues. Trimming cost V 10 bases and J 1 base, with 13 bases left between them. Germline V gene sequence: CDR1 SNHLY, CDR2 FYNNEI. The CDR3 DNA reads TGTGCCACCGAACCACAGGGGAACACTGAAGCTTTCTTT. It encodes CATEPQGNTEAFF.